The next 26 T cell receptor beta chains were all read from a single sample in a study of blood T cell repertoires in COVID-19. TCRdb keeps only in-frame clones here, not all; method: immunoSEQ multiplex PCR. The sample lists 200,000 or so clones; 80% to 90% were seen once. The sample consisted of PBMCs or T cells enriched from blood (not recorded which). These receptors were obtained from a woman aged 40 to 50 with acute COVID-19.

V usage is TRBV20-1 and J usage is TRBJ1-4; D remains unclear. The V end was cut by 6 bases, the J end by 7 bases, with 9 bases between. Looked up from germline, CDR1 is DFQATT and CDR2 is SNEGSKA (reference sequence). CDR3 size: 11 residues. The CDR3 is CSALLSEKLFF. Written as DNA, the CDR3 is TGCAGTGCCCTATTAAGTGAAAAACTGTTTTTT.

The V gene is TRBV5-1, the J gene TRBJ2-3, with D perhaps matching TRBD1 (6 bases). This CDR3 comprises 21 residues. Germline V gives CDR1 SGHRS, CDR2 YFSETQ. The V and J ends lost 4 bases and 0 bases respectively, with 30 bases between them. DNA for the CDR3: TGCGCCAGCAGCGGACAGACGTTTACTCCCGGAGCGATCTCTAGCACAGATACGCAGTATTTT. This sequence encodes CASSGQTFTPGAISSTDTQYF.

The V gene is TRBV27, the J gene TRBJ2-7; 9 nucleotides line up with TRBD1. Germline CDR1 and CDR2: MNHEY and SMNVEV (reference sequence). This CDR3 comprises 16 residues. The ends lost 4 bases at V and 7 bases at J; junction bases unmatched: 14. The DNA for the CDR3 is TGTGCCAGCAGTTACCAACTCCGGGACAGGGATAAAGAGCAGTACTTC. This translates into CASSYQLRDRDKEQYF.

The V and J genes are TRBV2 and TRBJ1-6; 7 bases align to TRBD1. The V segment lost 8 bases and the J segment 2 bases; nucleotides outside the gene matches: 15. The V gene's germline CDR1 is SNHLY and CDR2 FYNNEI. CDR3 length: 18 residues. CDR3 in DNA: TGTGCCAGCGATGATCGGACAGGCGCCCCTACCTATAATTCACCCCTCCACTTT. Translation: CASDDRTGAPTYNSPLHF.

The CDR3 loop reads CASSTSGMNYGYTF. The CDR3, as DNA: TGTGCCAGCAGCACATCGGGTATGAACTATGGCTACACCTTC. The J gene is TRBJ1-2, the V gene TRBV27; D unclear. This CDR3 region has 14 residues. Germline V gene sequence: CDR1 MNHEY, CDR2 SMNVEV (reference sequence). V shed 6 bases and J shed 2 bases, with 13 bases lying between them.

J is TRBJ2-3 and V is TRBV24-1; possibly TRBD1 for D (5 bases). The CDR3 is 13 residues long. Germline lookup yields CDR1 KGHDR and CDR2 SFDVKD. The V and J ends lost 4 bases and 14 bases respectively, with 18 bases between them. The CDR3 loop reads CATSENSGSRPYF. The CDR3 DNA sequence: TGTGCCACCAGTGAAAATTCAGGGTCCCGGCCGTATTTT.

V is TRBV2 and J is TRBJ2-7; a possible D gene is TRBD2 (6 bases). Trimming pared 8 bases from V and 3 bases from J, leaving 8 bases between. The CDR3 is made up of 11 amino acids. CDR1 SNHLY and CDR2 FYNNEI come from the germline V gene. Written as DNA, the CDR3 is TGTGCCAGCTTGGAGGGCTACGAGCAGTACTTC. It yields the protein CASLEGYEQYF. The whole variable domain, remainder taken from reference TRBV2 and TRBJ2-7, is EPEVTQTPSHQVTQMGQEVILRCVPISNHLYFYWYRQILGQKVEFLVSFYNNEISEKSEIFDDQFSVERPDGSNFTLKIRSTKLEDSAMYFCASLEGYEQYFGPGTRLTVT.

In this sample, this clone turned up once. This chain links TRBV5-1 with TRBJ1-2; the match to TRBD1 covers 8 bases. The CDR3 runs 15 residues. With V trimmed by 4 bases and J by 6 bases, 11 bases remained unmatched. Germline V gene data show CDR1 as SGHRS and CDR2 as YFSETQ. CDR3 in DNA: TGCGCCAGCAGCATACAGGGGGGAACTTCCGATGGCTACACCTTC. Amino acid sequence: CASSIQGGTSDGYTF. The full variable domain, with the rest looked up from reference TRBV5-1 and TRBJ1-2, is KAGVTQTPRYLIKTRGQQVTLSCSPISGHRSVSWYQQTPGQGLQFLFEYFSETQRNKGNFPGRFSGRQFSNSRSEMNVSTLELGDSALYLCASSIQGGTSDGYTFGSGTRLTVV.

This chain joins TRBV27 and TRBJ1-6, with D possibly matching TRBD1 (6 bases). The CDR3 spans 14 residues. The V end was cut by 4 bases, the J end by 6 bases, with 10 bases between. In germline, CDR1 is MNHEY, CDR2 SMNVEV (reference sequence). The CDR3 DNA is TGTGCCAGCAGTTGGGGAGGGGGTAATTCACCCCTCCACTTT. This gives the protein CASSWGGGNSPLHF.

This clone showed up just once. This CDR3 reads CASRGHVGAFF. In DNA form, the CDR3 reads TGTGCCAGCAGGGGGCATGTGGGGGCTTTCTTT. V gene TRBV7-2 combines with J gene TRBJ1-1; D might be TRBD1 (5 bases). The ends were cut back, 6 bases at V and 11 bases at J, with 13 bases in the middle. Germline values: CDR1 SGHTA, CDR2 FQGNSA. This CDR3 comprises 11 residues.

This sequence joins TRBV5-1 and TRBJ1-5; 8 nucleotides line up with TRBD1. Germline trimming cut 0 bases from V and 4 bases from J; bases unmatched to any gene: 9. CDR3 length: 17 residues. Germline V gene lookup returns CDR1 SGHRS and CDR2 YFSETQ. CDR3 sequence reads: CASSLDGRTGRNQPQHF. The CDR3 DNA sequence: TGCGCCAGCAGCTTGGATGGCCGGACAGGGCGAAATCAGCCCCAGCATTTT.

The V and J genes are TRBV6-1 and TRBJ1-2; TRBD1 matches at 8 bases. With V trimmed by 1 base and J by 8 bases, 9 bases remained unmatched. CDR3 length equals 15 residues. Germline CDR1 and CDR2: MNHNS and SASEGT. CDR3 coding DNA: TGTGCCAGCAGTGAAGTATTTGGACAGGGTGGAGGCTACACCTTC. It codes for CASSEVFGQGGGYTF.

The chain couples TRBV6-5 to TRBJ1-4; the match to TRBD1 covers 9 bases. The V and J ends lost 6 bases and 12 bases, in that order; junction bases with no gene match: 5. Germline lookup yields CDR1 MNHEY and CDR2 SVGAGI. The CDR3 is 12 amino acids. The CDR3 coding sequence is TGTGCCAGCAGGGGACAGGGATATCAACTGTTTTTT. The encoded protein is CASRGQGYQLFF.

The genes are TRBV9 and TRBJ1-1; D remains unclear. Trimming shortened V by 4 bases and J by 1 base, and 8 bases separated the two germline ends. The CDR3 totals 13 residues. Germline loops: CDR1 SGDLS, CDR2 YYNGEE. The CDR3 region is CASSLGSNTEAFF. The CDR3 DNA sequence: TGTGCCAGCAGCCTGGGCTCGAACACTGAAGCTTTCTTT.

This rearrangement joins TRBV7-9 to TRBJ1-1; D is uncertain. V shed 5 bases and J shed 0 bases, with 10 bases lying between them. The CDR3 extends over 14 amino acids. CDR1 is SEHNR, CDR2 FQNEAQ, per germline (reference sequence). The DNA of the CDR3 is TGTGCCAGCAGCGACTCCGGAATGAACACTGAAGCTTTCTTT. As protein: CASSDSGMNTEAFF.

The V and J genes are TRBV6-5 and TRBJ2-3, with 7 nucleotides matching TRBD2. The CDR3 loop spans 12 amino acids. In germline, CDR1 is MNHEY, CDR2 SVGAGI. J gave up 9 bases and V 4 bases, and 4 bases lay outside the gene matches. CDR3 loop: CASSFRGGTQYF. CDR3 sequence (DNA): TGTGCCAGCAGTTTCCGGGGAGGGACGCAGTATTTT.

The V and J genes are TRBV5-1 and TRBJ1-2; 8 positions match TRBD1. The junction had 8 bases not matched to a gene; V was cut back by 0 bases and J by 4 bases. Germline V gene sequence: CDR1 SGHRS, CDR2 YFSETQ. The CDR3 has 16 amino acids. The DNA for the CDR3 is TGCGCCAGCAGCTTGGGGGGGGACAGGCGTCCCTATGGCTACACCTTC. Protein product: CASSLGGDRRPYGYTF.

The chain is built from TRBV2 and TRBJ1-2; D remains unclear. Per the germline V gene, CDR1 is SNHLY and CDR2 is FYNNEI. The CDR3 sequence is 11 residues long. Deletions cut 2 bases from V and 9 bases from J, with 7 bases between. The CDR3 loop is CASSEFSSYTF. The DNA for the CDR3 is TGTGCCAGCAGTGAATTCAGTAGCTACACCTTC.

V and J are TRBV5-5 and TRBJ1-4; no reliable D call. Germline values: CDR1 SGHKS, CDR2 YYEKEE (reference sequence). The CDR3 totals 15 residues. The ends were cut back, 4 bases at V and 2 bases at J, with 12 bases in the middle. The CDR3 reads CASSEYSNTNEKLFF. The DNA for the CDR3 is TGTGCCAGCAGCGAATACAGTAACACTAATGAAAAACTGTTTTTT.

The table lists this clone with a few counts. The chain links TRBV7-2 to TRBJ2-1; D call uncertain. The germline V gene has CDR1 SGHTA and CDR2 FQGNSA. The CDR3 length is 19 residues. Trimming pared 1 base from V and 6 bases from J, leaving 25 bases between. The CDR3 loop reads CASSLVSSYGKHSINEQFF. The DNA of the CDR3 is TGTGCCAGCAGCTTAGTTTCTTCGTACGGAAAGCACAGCATCAATGAGCAGTTCTTC.

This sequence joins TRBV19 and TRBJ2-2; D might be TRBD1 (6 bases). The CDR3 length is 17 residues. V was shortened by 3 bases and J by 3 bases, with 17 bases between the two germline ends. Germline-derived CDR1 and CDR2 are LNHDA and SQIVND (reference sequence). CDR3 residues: CASSMVRGLLDTGELFF. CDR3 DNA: TGTGCCAGTAGTATGGTCAGGGGTTTATTGGACACCGGGGAGCTGTTTTTT.

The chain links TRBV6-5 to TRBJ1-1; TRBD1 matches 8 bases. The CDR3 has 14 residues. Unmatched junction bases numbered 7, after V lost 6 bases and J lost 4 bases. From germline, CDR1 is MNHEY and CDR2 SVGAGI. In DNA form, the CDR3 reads TGTGCCAGCAGGATTGGGACAGGACGCACTGAAGCTTTCTTT. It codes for CASRIGTGRTEAFF.

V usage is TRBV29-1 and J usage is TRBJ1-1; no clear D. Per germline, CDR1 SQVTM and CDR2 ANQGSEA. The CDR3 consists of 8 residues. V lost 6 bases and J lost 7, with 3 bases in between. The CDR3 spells CSVGEAFF. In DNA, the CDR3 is TGCAGCGTCGGTGAAGCTTTCTTT.

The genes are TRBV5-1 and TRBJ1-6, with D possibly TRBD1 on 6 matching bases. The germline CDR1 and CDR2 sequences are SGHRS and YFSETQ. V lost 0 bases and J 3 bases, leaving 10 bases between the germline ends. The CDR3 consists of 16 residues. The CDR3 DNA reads TGCGCCAGCAGCTTGGGAGGACAGAACTATAATTCACCCCTCCACTTT. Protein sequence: CASSLGGQNYNSPLHF.

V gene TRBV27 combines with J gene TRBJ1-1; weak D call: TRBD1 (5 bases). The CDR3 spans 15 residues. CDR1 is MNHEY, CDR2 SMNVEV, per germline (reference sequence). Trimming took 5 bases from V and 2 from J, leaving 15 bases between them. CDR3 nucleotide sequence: TGTGCCAGCAGTCCCCGAGACAGACCAAACACTGAAGCTTTCTTT. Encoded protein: CASSPRDRPNTEAFF.

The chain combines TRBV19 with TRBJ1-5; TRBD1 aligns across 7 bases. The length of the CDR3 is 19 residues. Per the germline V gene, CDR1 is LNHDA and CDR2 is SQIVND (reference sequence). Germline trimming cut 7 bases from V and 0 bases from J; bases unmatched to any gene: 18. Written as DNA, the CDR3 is TGTGCCAGTACGCCGGGAATCGGACAGGCCCTTTATAGCAATCAGCCCCAGCATTTT. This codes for CASTPGIGQALYSNQPQHF.